This entry concerns a single TCR beta chain. Its specificity is unknown. V dropped 0 bases and J dropped 4 bases, with 10 bases sitting between them. There are 14 residues in the CDR3. Per germline, CDR1 SGHDT and CDR2 YYEEEE. This sample stems from a study of cytomegalovirus exposure and HLA in healthy donors. Study-level results: Researchers reported that three CMV-associated chains were confirmed in vitro as CMV antigen-specific. Rare sequences made up most TCRs, while some public TCRs were found in many donors.

Here immunoSEQ multiplex PCR was the method, and the copy in TCRdb shows in-frame clones only, minus some. Of about 65,000 clones listed, around 92% were seen once; the top ten hold roughly 1.3%. An approximately 120-subject validation cohort, separate from the roughly 700-subject first cohort, supplied the donors. J is TRBJ1-2 and V is TRBV5-6; perhaps TRBD1 as D (5 bases). The source material was PBMCs. The origin of this receptor is a young woman in good health and CMV-seronegative. Here the CDR3 reads CASSLVTQGYGYTF. For the CDR3, the DNA is TGTGCCAGCAGCTTGGTTACTCAGGGCTATGGCTACACCTTC.